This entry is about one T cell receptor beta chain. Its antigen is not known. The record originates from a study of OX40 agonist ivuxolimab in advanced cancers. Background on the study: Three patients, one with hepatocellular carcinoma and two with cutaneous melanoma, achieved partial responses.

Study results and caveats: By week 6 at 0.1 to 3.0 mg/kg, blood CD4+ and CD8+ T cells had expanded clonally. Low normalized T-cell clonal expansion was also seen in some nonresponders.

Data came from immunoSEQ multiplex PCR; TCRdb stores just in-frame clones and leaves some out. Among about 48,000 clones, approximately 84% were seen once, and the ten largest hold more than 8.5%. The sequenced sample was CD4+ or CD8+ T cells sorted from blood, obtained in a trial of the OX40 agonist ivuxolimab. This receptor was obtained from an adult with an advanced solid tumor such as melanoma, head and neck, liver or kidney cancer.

In DNA form, the CDR3 reads TGTGCCAGCAGGGGTAGCGGGAGGGGAAACCAAGAGACCCAGTACTTC. Translated, it gives CASRGSGRGNQETQYF. This rearrangement joins TRBV9 to TRBJ2-5; 11 bases line up with TRBD2. Germline V CDR1 and CDR2: SGDLS, YYNGEE. There are 16 residues in the CDR3. V lost 5 bases, J lost 0 bases, and 6 bases stayed unmatched.